Listed here is a single T cell receptor beta chain. Its antigen is not identified. V lost 6 bases, J lost 4 bases, and 13 bases lay in between. Germline V lookup: CDR1 SGHNT, CDR2 YYREEE (reference sequence). The CDR3 runs 13 residues. This specimen belongs to a study of cytomegalovirus exposure and HLA in healthy donors. PCR involved 60 Vbeta and 13 Jbeta primers. Produced via immunoSEQ multiplex PCR; TCRdb's table is partial and in-frame only. Of around 110,000 clones listed, 81% were seen once; the top ten hold about 3.9%. Regarding the study as a whole: In a later analysis, compared with equally common non-associated chains, HLA-associated beta chains were more expanded. For most TCR beta V segments, an earlier analysis put the productive rate at about 87% or about 30% of the time.

V and J are TRBV5-4 and TRBJ1-1; D not resolved. The TCR comes from a woman between 25 and 40 years old in good health and CMV-seronegative. The sample consisted of PBMCs. The CDR3 region is CASTPPWSTEAFF. CDR3 nucleotide sequence: TGTGCCAGCACCCCACCGTGGAGCACTGAAGCTTTCTTT.